Listed here are 4 T cell receptor beta chains from one sample, sequenced in a study of naive CD8 T cells in extremely preterm neonates. TCRdb's copy holds only in-frame clones and misses some; the assay was immunoSEQ multiplex PCR. The table includes more than 4,500 clones, approximately 98% detected once. The sequenced sample consisted of naive CD8+ T cells from blood. The origin of the receptors is a human donor in good health.

In DNA, the CDR3 is TGTGCCAGCAGCTCCCGACAGGGGCACACTGAAGCTTTCTTT. Translated, it gives CASSSRQGHTEAFF. The rearrangement links TRBV5-4 to TRBJ1-1, with 8 bases lining up with TRBD1. Germline-derived CDR1 and CDR2 are SGHNT and YYREEE (reference sequence). The CDR3 spans 14 residues. The ends lost 3 bases at V and 3 bases at J; junction bases unmatched: 4.

The rearrangement joins TRBV13 to TRBJ2-7; TRBD1 aligns across 8 bases. The V gene end was trimmed by 3 bases and the J gene end by 2 bases; junction bases not matched to a gene: 3. The CDR3 has 14 amino acids. Germline V gene sequence: CDR1 PRHDT, CDR2 FYEKMQ (reference sequence). The CDR3 bases are TGTGCCAGCAGCTTCGGCAGGGGGCCCTACGAGCAGTACTTC. Translation gives CASSFGRGPYEQYF.

This chain uses TRBV4-1 with TRBJ2-1; a weak D match, TRBD2 (6 bases). V was cut by 0 bases and J by 10 bases, with 19 bases left in between. Per germline, CDR1 MGHRA and CDR2 YSYEKL. This CDR3 has 16 amino acids. CDR3 amino acids: CASSQEPGLPYHEQFF. In nucleotides, the CDR3 is TGCGCCAGCAGCCAAGAACCCGGACTACCCTACCACGAGCAGTTCTTC.

The chain couples TRBV6-5 to TRBJ2-1; D is perhaps TRBD1 (5 bases). The germline CDR1 and CDR2 sequences are MNHEY and SVGAGI. With 4 bases removed from V and 0 bases from J, the gap between germline ends came to 10 bases. This CDR3 is 15 amino acids long. CDR3 amino acids: CASSSDRSSYNEQFF. The CDR3 DNA follows: TGTGCCAGCAGTTCTGACAGAAGCTCCTACAATGAGCAGTTCTTC.